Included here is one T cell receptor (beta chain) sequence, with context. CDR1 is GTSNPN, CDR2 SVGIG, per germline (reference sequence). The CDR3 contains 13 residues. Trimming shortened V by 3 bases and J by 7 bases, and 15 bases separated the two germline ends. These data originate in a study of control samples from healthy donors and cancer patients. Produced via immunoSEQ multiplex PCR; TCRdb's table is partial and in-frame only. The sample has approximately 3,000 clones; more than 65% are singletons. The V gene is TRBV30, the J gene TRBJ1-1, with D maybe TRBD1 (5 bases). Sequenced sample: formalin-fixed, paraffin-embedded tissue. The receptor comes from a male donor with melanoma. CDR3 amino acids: CAWSPRGWIEAFF. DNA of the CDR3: TGTGCCTGGAGCCCTCGGGGCTGGATTGAAGCTTTCTTT. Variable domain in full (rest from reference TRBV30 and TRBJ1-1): SQTIHQWPATLVQPVGSPLSLECTVEGTSNPNLYWYRQAAGRGLQLLFYSVGIGQISSEVPQNLSASRPQDRQFILSSKKLLLSDSGFYLCAWSPRGWIEAFFGQGTRLTVV.